This passage covers 24 T cell receptor beta chains from one sample sequenced in a study of blood T cell repertoires in COVID-19. TCRdb keeps only in-frame clones here, not all; method: immunoSEQ multiplex PCR. The table shows about 150,000 clones, with 70% to 90% occurring only once. Specimen: peripheral blood. The receptors were sampled from a woman in her sixties or seventies with COVID-19, enrolled during active disease.

The sample holds one count of this clone. The chain is built from TRBV2 and TRBJ1-4; no reliable D call. The germline V gene has CDR1 SNHLY and CDR2 FYNNEI. The V end was cut by 5 bases, the J end by 8 bases, with 9 bases between. CDR3 size: 12 residues. The CDR3 DNA is TGTGCCAGCAGTCTACTTTACGAAAAACTGTTTTTT. Translated, it gives CASSLLYEKLFF.

The rearrangement links TRBV2 to TRBJ2-5; 8 bases are a match to TRBD1. The CDR3 totals 13 residues. V gave up 9 bases and J gave up 5 bases; unmatched junction bases: 8. CDR1 and CDR2 from the germline V gene are SNHLY and FYNNEI. CDR3 sequence (DNA): TGTGCCAGATCGACAGGGGTCGGGGAGACCCAGTACTTC. This encodes CARSTGVGETQYF. Complete variable domain (other parts from reference TRBV2 and TRBJ2-5): EPEVTQTPSHQVTQMGQEVILRCVPISNHLYFYWYRQILGQKVEFLVSFYNNEISEKSEIFDDQFSVERPDGSNFTLKIRSTKLEDSAMYFCARSTGVGETQYFGPGTRLLVL.

This chain connects TRBV4-2 to TRBJ1-2; the match to TRBD1 covers 7 bases. Germline V CDR1 and CDR2: LGHNA, YNFKEQ. J gave up 8 bases and V 4 bases, and 13 bases lay outside the gene matches. The CDR3 is made up of 15 amino acids. DNA of the CDR3: TGTGCCAGCAGCCTCAGCAAGGGGGCAGGTGAGGGCTACACCTTC. This translates into CASSLSKGAGEGYTF.

The V gene is TRBV3-1 (or the pseudogene TRBV3-2), the J gene TRBJ2-1, with 7 nucleotides matching TRBD1. Germline-derived CDR1 and CDR2 are LGHDT and YNNKEL (reference sequence). Trimming took 4 bases from V and 1 from J; bases not matched to a gene: 1. The CDR3 consists of 14 residues. CDR3 residues: CASSRDSSYNEQFF. The CDR3 DNA reads TGTGCCAGCAGCCGGGACAGTTCCTACAATGAGCAGTTCTTC.

The chain couples TRBV27 to TRBJ1-6; D remains ambiguous. Germline V gene lookup returns CDR1 MNHEY and CDR2 SMNVEV (reference sequence). Deletions cut 6 bases from V and 0 bases from J, with 12 bases between. The CDR3 is 16 residues long. CDR3 residues: CASRPGFSSYNSPLHF. CDR3 nucleotides: TGTGCCAGCAGGCCGGGATTTAGCTCCTATAATTCACCCCTCCACTTT.

The V call is TRBV4-2, the J call TRBJ2-3; 10 bases are a match to TRBD2. V trimming: 1 base; J trimming: 3 bases; junction bases outside the gene matches: 7. From germline, CDR1 is LGHNA and CDR2 YNFKEQ. The CDR3 has 17 amino acids. CDR3: CASSQVQLAGSTDTQYF. The DNA of the CDR3 is TGTGCCAGCAGCCAAGTCCAACTAGCGGGGAGTACAGATACGCAGTATTTT.

The chain is built from TRBV5-1 and TRBJ2-5; D is ambiguous. V was clipped by 0 bases and J by 4 bases, with 10 bases between them. The CDR3 is 14 amino acids. Germline V gene sequence: CDR1 SGHRS, CDR2 YFSETQ. The CDR3 protein is CASSLAGRGETQYF. CDR3 bases: TGCGCCAGCAGCTTGGCTGGCCGCGGAGAGACCCAGTACTTC.

This rearrangement joins TRBV21-1 to TRBJ1-6; the DNA was not compared with TRBD1, the D call given in the table. TRBV21-1 is a pseudogene. The CDR3 extends over 16 amino acids. The CDR3 region is CASSNGKGGGNSPLHF. CDR3 nucleotides: TGTGCCAGCAGCAACGGGAAAGGGGGTGGGAATTCACCCCTCCACTTT.

The gene calls are TRBV7-8 and TRBJ2-3, with 12 bases aligning to TRBD2. The germline gives CDR1 SGHVS, CDR2 FQNEAQ. The CDR3 is made up of 18 amino acids. Trimming cost V 2 bases and J 1 base; bases outside gene matches: 7. The CDR3 reads CASSLWGWTSGGTDTQYF. Here the CDR3 DNA reads TGTGCCAGCAGCTTATGGGGGTGGACTAGCGGGGGCACAGATACGCAGTATTTT.

The chain is built from TRBV30 and TRBJ1-1; D is unresolved. The germline V gene has CDR1 GTSNPN and CDR2 SVGIG (reference sequence). V was pared by 3 bases and J by 7 bases, with 15 bases between. This CDR3 is built from 13 residues. This CDR3 is CAWRHLDLDEAFF. CDR3 in DNA: TGTGCCTGGAGACACCTAGACCTCGATGAAGCTTTCTTT.

The chain couples TRBV14 to TRBJ1-2; possibly TRBD1 for D (5 bases). The CDR3 extends over 15 amino acids. Germline V gene lookup returns CDR1 SGHDN and CDR2 FVKESK. V was trimmed by 4 bases and J by 4 bases, leaving 16 bases between them. CDR3 in amino acids: CASSPRQGGSYGYTF. The CDR3 DNA is TGTGCCAGCAGCCCACGCCAGGGAGGCAGCTATGGCTACACCTTC. Full variable domain (missing parts from reference TRBV14 and TRBJ1-2): EAGVTQFPSHSVIEKGQTVTLRCDPISGHDNLYWYRRVMGKEIKFLLHFVKESKQDESGMPNNRFLAERTGGTYSTLKVQPAELEDSGVYFCASSPRQGGSYGYTFGSGTRLTVV.

The rearrangement joins TRBV3-1 (or the pseudogene TRBV3-2) to TRBJ2-3; 8 nucleotides line up with TRBD2. The CDR3 has 15 residues. Germline CDR1 reads LGHDT; CDR2 reads YNNKEL (reference sequence). Losses at the gene ends were 2 bases for V and 5 bases for J; bases not matched to a gene: 6. The chain's CDR3 is CASSQTSGRGDTQYF. The CDR3 bases are TGTGCCAGCAGCCAAACTAGCGGTCGGGGAGATACGCAGTATTTT.

The chain combines TRBV25-1 with TRBJ1-2; 7 bases map to TRBD1. Germline V gene sequence: CDR1 MGHDK, CDR2 SYGVNS. Trimming removed 6 bases from V and 4 bases from J; junction bases left unmatched: 8. The CDR3 runs to 14 residues. The CDR3 is CASSRQGISYGYTF. Here the CDR3 DNA reads TGTGCCAGCAGCAGACAGGGCATAAGCTATGGCTACACCTTC.

The chain links TRBV5-1 to TRBJ1-2; 7 nucleotides line up with TRBD1. This CDR3 is built from 15 residues. In germline, CDR1 is SGHRS, CDR2 YFSETQ. V lost 0 bases, J lost 0 bases, and 2 bases stayed unmatched. The CDR3 region is CASSLAGTANYGYTF. In nucleotides, the CDR3 is TGCGCCAGCAGCTTGGCCGGGACAGCTAACTATGGCTACACCTTC. The variable domain in full, completed from reference TRBV5-1 and TRBJ1-2, reads KAGVTQTPRYLIKTRGQQVTLSCSPISGHRSVSWYQQTPGQGLQFLFEYFSETQRNKGNFPGRFSGRQFSNSRSEMNVSTLELGDSALYLCASSLAGTANYGYTFGSGTRLTVV.

The chain joins TRBV4-1 to TRBJ2-5, with 12 bases fitting TRBD2. This CDR3 spans 19 amino acids. Per germline, CDR1 MGHRA and CDR2 YSYEKL. V dropped 1 base and J dropped 2; count of bases not matched to a gene: 11. The CDR3 is CASSQAPASGGAYQETQYF. CDR3 in DNA: TGCGCCAGCAGCCAAGCCCCGGCTAGCGGGGGGGCCTATCAAGAGACCCAGTACTTC.

The gene calls are TRBV12-5 and TRBJ2-2, with TRBD2 matching 10 bases. The CDR3 has 19 amino acids. J gave up 1 base and V 2 bases, and 10 bases lay outside the gene matches. Germline values: CDR1 LGHNT, CDR2 FRNRAP. Here the CDR3 reads CASGLLTELAGGNTGELFF. CDR3 coding DNA: TGTGCTAGTGGTTTGTTAACCGAATTAGCGGGGGGGAACACCGGGGAGCTGTTTTTT.

This clone came up once. The chain employs TRBV28 and TRBJ2-2, with 9 bases identical to TRBD2. This CDR3 has 15 amino acids. Germline assignment: CDR1 MDHEN and CDR2 SYDVKM. With V trimmed by 3 bases and J by 5 bases, 4 bases remained unmatched. In DNA, the CDR3 is TGTGCCAGCAGTTTTGCGGGGGGGCTGACCGGGGAGCTGTTTTTT. Encoded protein: CASSFAGGLTGELFF.

V usage is TRBV19 and J usage is TRBJ1-1, with 10 bases fitting TRBD1. The CDR3 contains 14 residues. The germline CDR1 and CDR2 sequences are LNHDA and SQIVND (reference sequence). V lost 6 bases, J lost 3 bases, and 4 bases stayed unmatched. The CDR3 coding sequence is TGTGCCAGTAGGAAGGACAGGGGGGACACTGAAGCTTTCTTT. Its protein is CASRKDRGDTEAFF.

The chain recombines TRBV7-2 with TRBJ2-5; 12 bases are shared with TRBD2. There are 16 residues in the CDR3. Per the germline V gene, CDR1 is SGHTA and CDR2 is FQGNSA. Trimming cost V 3 bases and J 4 bases; bases outside gene matches: 6. Here the CDR3 reads CASSLTSGGWGETQYF. The DNA of the CDR3 is TGTGCCAGCAGCTTGACTAGCGGGGGTTGGGGAGAGACCCAGTACTTC.

The V call is TRBV19, the J call TRBJ2-1, with 7 positions matching TRBD1. V gave up 5 bases and J gave up 5 bases; unmatched junction bases: 9. Germline lookup yields CDR1 LNHDA and CDR2 SQIVND (reference sequence). The CDR3 is 15 residues long. The CDR3 region has the DNA TGTGCCAGTAGTCCAGGGGACAGATTAAACAATGAGCAGTTCTTC. It translates to CASSPGDRLNNEQFF.

V is TRBV6-5 and J is TRBJ1-2; D may be TRBD1 (5 bases). Germline CDR1 reads MNHEY; CDR2 reads SVGAGI. V dropped 6 bases and J dropped 2 bases, with 10 bases sitting between them. The CDR3 sequence is 13 residues long. CDR3 DNA sequence: TGTGCCAGCAGCGCCCGGGGGAACTATGGCTACACCTTC. This codes for CASSARGNYGYTF.

The gene calls are TRBV28 and TRBJ1-2; no clear D. The CDR3 has 12 residues. Germline CDR1 reads MDHEN; CDR2 reads SYDVKM. V shed 2 bases and J shed 7 bases, with 8 bases lying between them. CDR3 residues: CASSLDAGGYTF. The DNA for the CDR3 is TGTGCCAGCAGTTTAGACGCGGGTGGCTACACCTTC.

The V call is TRBV11-2, the J call TRBJ1-1; TRBD1 matches at 8 bases. V lost 0 bases and J lost 0; bases outside the gene matches: 9. The CDR3 contains 18 residues. Germline V lookup: CDR1 SGHAT, CDR2 FQNNGV. The CDR3 protein is CASSLDGGQGALNTEAFF. The DNA for the CDR3 is TGTGCCAGCAGCTTAGATGGAGGGCAGGGGGCCCTGAACACTGAAGCTTTCTTT. Full variable domain (rest looked up from reference TRBV11-2 and TRBJ1-1): EAGVAQSPRYKIIEKRQSVAFWCNPISGHATLYWYQQILGQGPKLLIQFQNNGVVDDSQLPKDRFSAERLKGVDSTLKIQPAKLEDSAVYLCASSLDGGQGALNTEAFFGQGTRLTVV.

This clone was observed a handful of times. V and J are TRBV7-3 and TRBJ1-6, with 9 bases fitting TRBD1. Looked up from germline, CDR1 is SGHTA and CDR2 is FQGTGA. This CDR3 is built from 13 residues. V lost 5 bases and J lost 9; bases outside the gene matches: 2. The CDR3 here is CASSTGGSSPLHF. The CDR3 DNA follows: TGTGCCAGCAGCACAGGGGGCAGTTCACCCCTCCACTTT.